This entry concerns a single T cell receptor beta chain. Its target is not known. Time point denoted: pre-sensitization, week 0. Treatment denoted: therapeutic diphenylcyclopropenone sensitization with weekly scalp DPC. It was from unfractionated whole blood that total RNA was extracted. The data were taken from a study of human T cells and chemical hapten exposure. Individual cDNA molecules had unique molecular identifiers attached to them by the library. TCRdb itself ran the RACE reads through MiXCR, one entry per CDR3 protein. The table lists tens of thousands of distinct CDR3 sequences, 9.5% to 12% of them singletons. The V gene lost 3 bases and the J gene lost 6 bases, with 11 bases spanning the gap. The CDR3 contains 13 residues. From germline, CDR1 is MNHEY and CDR2 SMNVEV (reference sequence). Findings of the study overall: Expanded TCRs created a significantly greater count of big CDR3 similarity clusters than controls did.

The sequence derives from a woman aged 45-65 years with alopecia areata. Some clones in this sample may be carry-over from other donors' samples. The chain carries TRBV27 and TRBJ1-1, with D perhaps matching TRBD1 (5 bases). The sample here was whole blood, taken in connection with sensitization to the hapten diphenylcyclopropenone (DPC). The CDR3 reads CASSFRQGPEAFF. The CDR3 DNA sequence: TGTGCCAGCAGTTTTCGGCAGGGACCTGAAGCTTTCTTT.